The 27 T cell receptor beta chains reported below all come from one sample, sequenced in a study of regulatory T cells in long-lasting Graves disease. Time point reported: persistent/refractory GD, antithyroid drugs over 5 years with positive TRAb. RNA extracted from PBMCs served as the sequencing template. iRepertoire HTBI primers and Arm-PCR of CDR3 regions built TCR beta libraries. Each CDR3 protein is one row after TCRdb ran MiXCR on the multiplex PCR reads. This sample yields more than 650,000 distinct CDR3 sequences, of which around 30% are seen a single time; 35% to 55% belongs to the top ten. The sequencing here drew on peripheral blood mononuclear cells (PBMCs), taken when the disease was refractory, from a patient treated with antithyroid drugs. These TCRs come from a female donor with Graves disease.

Concerning this clonotype itself: This may stem from a read error, because a much larger clone lies one nucleotide away. The rearrangement uses TRBV2 and TRBJ2-5; 11 bases fit TRBD2. This CDR3 is 16 amino acids long. Germline V gene data show CDR1 as SNHLY and CDR2 as FYNNEI. The CDR3 here is CAGRTGTSGIGETQYF. The CDR3 bases are TGTGCCGGCAGGACCGGGACTAGCGGTATTGGGGAGACCCAGTACTTC.

Of note for this clonotype: This may come from a read error, since a much larger clone is one base off. V is TRBV2 and J is TRBJ1-2; no reliable D call. This CDR3 contains 14 residues. The ends were cut back, 2 bases at V and 3 bases at J, with 10 bases in the middle. CDR1 is SNHLY, CDR2 FYNNEI, per germline. The CDR3 reads CASSEITAYYGYTF. In nucleotides, the CDR3 is TGTGCCAGCAGTGAAATAACAGCTTACTATGGCTACACCTTC. The full variable domain, rest sourced from reference TRBV2 and TRBJ1-2, is EPEVTQTPSHQVTQMGQEVILRCVPISNHLYFYWYRQILGQKVEFLVSFYNNEISEKSEIFDDQFSVERPDGSNFTLKIRSTKLEDSAMYFCASSEITAYYGYTFGSGTRLTVV.

The rearrangement joins TRBV27 to TRBJ1-5, with D unclear. Trimming left V 0 bases short and J 5 bases short, with 11 bases between. CDR1 MNHEY and CDR2 SMNVEV come from the germline V gene (reference sequence). This CDR3 spans 15 amino acids. The CDR3 is CASSLSGSIHQPQHF. Written as DNA, the CDR3 is TGTGCCAGCAGTTTATCTGGGTCTATTCATCAGCCCCAGCATTTT.

J is TRBJ1-1 and V is TRBV30; 10 bases line up with TRBD1. In germline, CDR1 is GTSNPN, CDR2 SVGIG (reference sequence). The CDR3 contains 16 residues. With 0 bases clipped from V and 1 base from J, the junction kept 5 bases outside the gene matches. In DNA, the CDR3 is TGTGCCTGGAGTGTCCCGAGGACAGGGGGGAACACTGAAGCTTTCTTT. Its protein product is CAWSVPRTGGNTEAFF.

The chain carries TRBV20-1 and TRBJ1-3; D is undetermined. CDR1 DFQATT and CDR2 SNEGSKA come from the germline V gene (reference sequence). CDR3 length: 13 residues. The ends were cut back, 6 bases at V and 4 bases at J, with 13 bases in the middle. This CDR3 is CSAGSFGGNTIYF. CDR3 bases: TGCAGTGCCGGGAGTTTCGGCGGAAACACCATATATTTT.

The rearrangement joins TRBV30 to TRBJ1-1; no clear D. The V end was cut by 0 bases, the J end by 3 bases, with 11 bases between. The CDR3 has 14 amino acids. Germline CDR1 reads GTSNPN; CDR2 reads SVGIG (reference sequence). The CDR3 DNA is TGTGCCTGGAGTGTAGGCGGAGCCCACACTGAAGCTTTCTTT. This sequence encodes CAWSVGGAHTEAFF.

There are many counts of this clonotype. The V call is TRBV2, the J call TRBJ1-4; tentative D call: TRBD1 (5 bases). Trimming cost V 5 bases and J 4 bases, with 11 bases left between them. Looked up from germline, CDR1 is SNHLY and CDR2 is FYNNEI. This CDR3 comprises 14 residues. The CDR3 region has the DNA TGTGCCAGCAGTATCGACAGAAGTAATGAAAAACTGTTTTTT. It yields the protein CASSIDRSNEKLFF.

This clonotype was detected a few times. This chain connects TRBV6-2 or TRBV6-3 to TRBJ1-5; maybe TRBD1 (5 bases). Looked up from germline, CDR1 is MNHEY and CDR2 is SVGEGT. The CDR3 loop spans 16 amino acids. The ends were cut back, 0 bases at V and 3 bases at J, with 12 bases in the middle. The DNA of the CDR3 is TGTGCCAGCAGTTACTCGATAAACAGGAACAATCAGCCCCAGCATTTT. Its protein product is CASSYSINRNNQPQHF.

This chain joins TRBV18 and TRBJ2-7; a possible D gene is TRBD2 (5 bases). Germline V lookup: CDR1 KGHSH, CDR2 LQKENI. The CDR3 is 14 residues long. V was shortened by 6 bases and J by 1 base, with 13 bases between the two germline ends. As DNA, the CDR3 is TGTGCCAGCTCCCGAGGACCGGGGTCCTACGAGCAGTACTTC. Translated: CASSRGPGSYEQYF.

The chain joins TRBV24-1 to TRBJ1-5; 8 positions match TRBD1. CDR1 KGHDR and CDR2 SFDVKD come from the germline V gene. The CDR3 extends over 15 amino acids. Germline trimming cut 4 bases from V and 4 bases from J; bases unmatched to any gene: 5. Here the CDR3 DNA reads TGTGCCACCAGTGACCCCAGGACAGGGAATCAGCCCCAGCATTTT. The encoded protein is CATSDPRTGNQPQHF.

Only a few counts were recorded for this clonotype. V usage is TRBV7-9 and J usage is TRBJ1-1, with TRBD1 identical over 8 bases. The CDR3 runs 13 residues. Germline CDR1 and CDR2: SEHNR and FQNEAQ (reference sequence). V gave up 8 bases and J gave up 4 bases; unmatched junction bases: 6. The CDR3 loop reads CASGATGGTEAFF. The CDR3 DNA reads as TGTGCCAGCGGCGCAACAGGGGGCACTGAAGCTTTCTTT.

The V gene is TRBV29-1, the J gene TRBJ1-2; the D gene is possibly TRBD1 (5 bases). The V end was cut by 3 bases, the J end by 8 bases, with 19 bases between. The CDR3 is 14 residues long. The V gene's germline CDR1 is SQVTM and CDR2 ANQGSEA. The CDR3 sequence: CSVDWDSSAGGYTF. The CDR3 bases are TGCAGCGTTGACTGGGACTCCTCTGCGGGAGGCTACACCTTC.

The rearrangement uses TRBV29-1 and TRBJ1-2, with D tentatively TRBD1 (5 bases). V lost 7 bases and J lost 6, with 15 bases in between. CDR1 and CDR2 (germline): SQVTM, ANQGSEA. This CDR3 region has 12 residues. CDR3 bases: TGCAGCGCCGGAGGAGGGGTCGATGGCTACACCTTC. Translating gives CSAGGGVDGYTF.

This clonotype was observed a few times. One end of the junction is discordant with germline, which a read error may explain. The chain employs TRBV27 and TRBJ1-5; D might be TRBD1 (6 bases). Per germline, CDR1 MNHEY and CDR2 SMNVEV (reference sequence). The CDR3 is 14 amino acids. CDR3 DNA sequence: TGTACCAGCAGATACAGGGAGGGGGGTCAGCCCCAGCATTTT. This translates into CTSRYREGGQPQHF.

This clonotype was seen a handful of times. The DNA for the CDR3 is TGTGCCAGCAGCTTAGGAGTGACTGACACCCTCTATGGCTACACCTTC. It translates to CASSLGVTDTLYGYTF. The gene calls are TRBV11-2 and TRBJ1-2; D not resolved. The CDR3 consists of 16 residues. Germline V CDR1 and CDR2: SGHAT, FQNNGV. The V gene lost 1 base and the J gene lost 4 bases, with 16 bases spanning the gap.

This clonotype was recorded a few times. The genes are TRBV27 and TRBJ1-6; D might be TRBD1 (5 bases). Germline CDR1 MNHEY, CDR2 SMNVEV (reference sequence). V was clipped by 8 bases and J by 7 bases, with 15 bases between them. CDR3 length: 14 amino acids. CDR3 nucleotides: TGTGCCAGCGGTGACAGTCGCCCCAATTCACCCCTCCACTTT. Translating gives CASGDSRPNSPLHF.

A remark on this clonotype: A read error may explain this, as a much larger clone is one base away. This chain connects TRBV12-3 or TRBV12-4 to TRBJ1-5; D remains unclear. The CDR3 loop spans 14 amino acids. V was shortened by 5 bases and J by 9 bases, with 17 bases between the two germline ends. CDR3 residues: CASSPVREGGPQHF. CDR3 in DNA: TGTGCCAGCAGTCCGGTCCGCGAGGGTGGGCCCCAGCATTTT.

This clonotype occurred once. The chain carries TRBV20-1 and TRBJ2-3, with D unresolved. The CDR3 is 12 amino acids. Germline lookup yields CDR1 DFQATT and CDR2 SNEGSKA (reference sequence). Trimming stripped 2 bases from V and 2 bases from J, with 5 bases between. The CDR3: CSARPNTDTQYF. The CDR3 DNA reads TGCAGTGCTAGACCCAACACAGATACGCAGTATTTT.

At least ten counts were recorded for this clonotype. The rearrangement joins TRBV11-2 to TRBJ2-5; 10 nucleotides agree with TRBD1. The CDR3 covers 16 residues. Germline V CDR1 and CDR2: SGHAT, FQNNGV. V was clipped by 2 bases and J by 2 bases; unmatched bases: 5. CDR3 in amino acids: CASSLSGTGAQETQYF. DNA for the CDR3: TGTGCCAGCAGCTTATCCGGGACAGGGGCTCAAGAGACCCAGTACTTC.

At least ten counts were recorded for this clonotype. The chain has TRBV20-1 and TRBJ1-6; the match to TRBD1 covers 7 bases. The V segment lost 6 bases and the J segment 0 bases; nucleotides outside the gene matches: 5. Germline V gene lookup returns CDR1 DFQATT and CDR2 SNEGSKA (reference sequence). The CDR3 has 15 residues. The CDR3 is CSAPDRSSYNSPLHF. The CDR3 bases are TGCAGTGCCCCGGACAGGAGCTCCTATAATTCACCCCTCCACTTT.

The chain recombines TRBV20-1 with TRBJ1-4, with 7 bases matching TRBD1. Germline trimming cut 5 bases from V and 7 bases from J; bases unmatched to any gene: 10. CDR3 length: 14 residues. Looked up from germline, CDR1 is DFQATT and CDR2 is SNEGSKA (reference sequence). The CDR3 loop reads CSAEKGTALEKLFF. CDR3 DNA: TGCAGTGCTGAGAAAGGGACAGCCCTTGAAAAACTGTTTTTT.

This clonotype was counted only a few times. This chain joins TRBV20-1 and TRBJ2-7, with 7 nucleotides matching TRBD1. The V and J ends lost 0 bases and 0 bases, in that order; junction bases with no gene match: 2. The CDR3 has 14 residues. Germline CDR1 reads DFQATT; CDR2 reads SNEGSKA (reference sequence). CDR3: CSAREGGYSYEQYF. As DNA, the CDR3 is TGCAGTGCTAGAGAAGGGGGCTACTCCTACGAGCAGTACTTC.

This clonotype was seen many times. The chain joins TRBV6-1 to TRBJ1-1, with TRBD1 identical over 7 bases. This CDR3 is built from 15 residues. CDR1 is MNHNS, CDR2 SASEGT, per germline. J gave up 0 bases and V 5 bases, and 6 bases lay outside the gene matches. In DNA, the CDR3 is TGTGCCAGCAGTATCGACAGGGCCATGAACACTGAAGCTTTCTTT. Its protein product is CASSIDRAMNTEAFF.

V is TRBV7-2 and J is TRBJ2-2; 7 bases are a match to TRBD2. Germline trimming cut 2 bases from V and 9 bases from J; bases unmatched to any gene: 6. The CDR3 is 14 residues long. Germline V CDR1 and CDR2: SGHTA, FQGNSA. In DNA form, the CDR3 reads TGTGCCAGCAGCTTAAGAGCGGGAACCTGGGAGCTGTTTTTT. Its protein is CASSLRAGTWELFF. Variable domain in full (rest from reference TRBV7-2 and TRBJ2-2): GAGVSQSPSNKVTEKGKDVELRCDPISGHTALYWYRQSLGQGLEFLIYFQGNSAPDKSGLPSDRFSAERTGGSVSTLTIQRTQQEDSAVYLCASSLRAGTWELFFGEGSRLTVL.

On this clonotype: A read error is likely, as this CDR3 ends without the conserved phenylalanine or tryptophan. The V and J genes are TRBV30 and TRBJ1-1; D unresolved. The germline V and J ends were trimmed by 6 bases and 4 bases, with 15 bases remaining between them. There are 13 residues in the CDR3. Germline CDR1 GTSNPN, CDR2 SVGIG (reference sequence). CDR3 bases: TGTGCCTGCCCCGGAGTCCTCCGCACTGAAGCTTTCCTT. Protein: CACPGVLRTEAFL.

The rearrangement uses TRBV20-1 and TRBJ1-1; maybe TRBD1 (5 bases). This CDR3 has 16 residues. V gave up 0 bases and J gave up 2 bases, with 16 bases separating them. CDR1 DFQATT and CDR2 SNEGSKA come from the germline V gene (reference sequence). CDR3 DNA: TGCAGTGCTAGAGATCTGTTAAGACAGAGTAACACTGAAGCTTTCTTT. This codes for CSARDLLRQSNTEAFF.

This clonotype was counted only a few times. This rearrangement joins TRBV28 to TRBJ2-2; 7 bases line up with TRBD2. CDR1 and CDR2 (germline): MDHEN, SYDVKM. J gave up 7 bases and V 4 bases, and 6 bases lay outside the gene matches. The CDR3 extends over 14 amino acids. Here the CDR3 reads CASSSGLVRGELFF. CDR3 nucleotide sequence: TGTGCCAGCAGTTCTGGACTAGTTCGCGGGGAGCTGTTTTTT.